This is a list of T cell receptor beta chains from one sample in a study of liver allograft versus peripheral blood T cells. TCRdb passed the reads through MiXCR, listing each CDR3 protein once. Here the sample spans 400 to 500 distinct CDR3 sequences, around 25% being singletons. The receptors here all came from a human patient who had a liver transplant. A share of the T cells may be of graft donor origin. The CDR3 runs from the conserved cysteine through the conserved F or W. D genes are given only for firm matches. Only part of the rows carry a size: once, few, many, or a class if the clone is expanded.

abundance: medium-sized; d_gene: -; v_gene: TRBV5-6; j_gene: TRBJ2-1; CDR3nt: TGTGCCAGCAGCTTGCCAGCGGGCGACTACAATGAGCAGTTCTTC; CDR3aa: CASSLPAGDYNEQFF
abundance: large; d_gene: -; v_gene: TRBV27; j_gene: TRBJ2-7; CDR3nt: TGTGCCAGCAGTACCCTGGGACACTACGAGCAGTACTTC; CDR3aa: CASSTLGHYEQYF
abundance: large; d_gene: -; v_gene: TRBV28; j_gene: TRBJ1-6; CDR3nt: TGTGCCAGCAGTTTAGTCAGGCAGGGAAGCTCACCCCTCCACTTT; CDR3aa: CASSLVRQGSSPLHF
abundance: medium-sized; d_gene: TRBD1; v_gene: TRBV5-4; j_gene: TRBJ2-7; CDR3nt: TGTGCCAGCAGCTTGGGACAGGGGGATTGCGACGAGCAGTACTTC; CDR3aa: CASSLGQGDCDEQYF
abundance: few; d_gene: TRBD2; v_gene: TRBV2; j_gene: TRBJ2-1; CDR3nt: TGTGCCAGCAGTGGACTAGCGGGAACGAGGTATGAGCAGTTCTTC; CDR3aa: CASSGLAGTRYEQFF
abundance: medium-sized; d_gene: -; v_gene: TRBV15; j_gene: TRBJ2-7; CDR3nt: TGTGCCACCAGCCAAACTAGCAGGTCCTACGAGCAGTACTTC; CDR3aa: CATSQTSRSYEQYF
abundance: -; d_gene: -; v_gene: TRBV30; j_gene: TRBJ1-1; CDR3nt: TGTGCCTGGATGGAGAACACTGAAGCTTTCTTT; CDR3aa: CAWMENTEAFF
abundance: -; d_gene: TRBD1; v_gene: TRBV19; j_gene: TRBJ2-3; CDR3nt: TGTGCCAGTAGCCCCTGGGACAGGGGGGAGGTAGGCACAGATACGCAGTATTTT; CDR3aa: CASSPWDRGEVGTDTQYF
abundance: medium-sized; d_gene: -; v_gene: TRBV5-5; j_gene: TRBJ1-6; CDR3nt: TGTGCCAGCAGCTTGGGCGTGTTTGGGGATTCACCCCTCCACTTT; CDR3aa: CASSLGVFGDSPLHF
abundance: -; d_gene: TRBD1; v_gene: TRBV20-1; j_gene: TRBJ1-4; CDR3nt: TGCAGTGCTAGAGATTCGCGGGACAGGCTCAAAGGAGGGGAAAACTGTTTT; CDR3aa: CSARDSRDRLKGGENCF
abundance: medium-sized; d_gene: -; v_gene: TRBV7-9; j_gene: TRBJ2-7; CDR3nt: TGTGCCAGCAGCTTAGCCGGTGAGCCCAGCTACGAGCAGTACTTC; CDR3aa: CASSLAGEPSYEQYF
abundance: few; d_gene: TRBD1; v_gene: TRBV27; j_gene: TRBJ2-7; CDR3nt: TGTGCCAGCAGTTTTGGACAGGGTGGCGAGCAGTACTTC; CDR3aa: CASSFGQGGEQYF
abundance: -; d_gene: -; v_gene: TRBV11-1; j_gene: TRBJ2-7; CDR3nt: TGTGCCAGCAGCTTAGCGCCCCCGGCAGGGGGGCCCTACGAGCAGTACTTC; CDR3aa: CASSLAPPAGGPYEQYF
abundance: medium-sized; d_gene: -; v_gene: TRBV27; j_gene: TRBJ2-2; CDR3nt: TGTGCCAGCAGCCCCCTAGGGAACACCGGGGAGCTGTTTTTT; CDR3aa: CASSPLGNTGELFF
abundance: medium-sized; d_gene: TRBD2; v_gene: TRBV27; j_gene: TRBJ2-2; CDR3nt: TGTGCCAGCACCTTAGCGGGATCAAGGGAAATAACCGGGGAGCTGTTTTTT; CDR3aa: CASTLAGSREITGELFF
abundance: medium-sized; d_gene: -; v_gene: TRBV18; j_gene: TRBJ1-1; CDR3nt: TGTGCCAGCTCACCCTTACAGGGTTTAGGCACTGAAGCTTTCTTT; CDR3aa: CASSPLQGLGTEAFF
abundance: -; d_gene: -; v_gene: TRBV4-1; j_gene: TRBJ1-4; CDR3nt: TGCGCCAGCAGCCGGCAAGAGGAGGGATCTAATGAAAAACTGTTTTTT; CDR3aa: CASSRQEEGSNEKLFF
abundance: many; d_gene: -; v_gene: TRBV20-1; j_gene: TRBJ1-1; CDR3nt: TGCAGTGCTAGAGAGACCGGGGGTGGCACTGAAGCTTTCTTT; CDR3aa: CSARETGGGTEAFF
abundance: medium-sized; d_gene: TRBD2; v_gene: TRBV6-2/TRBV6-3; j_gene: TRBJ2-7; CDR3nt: TGTGCCAGCAGTCCCGGGGGGGTCTACGAGCAGTACTTC; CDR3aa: CASSPGGVYEQYF
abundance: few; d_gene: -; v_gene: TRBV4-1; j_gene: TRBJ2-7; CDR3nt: TGCGCCAGCAGCCCCTCAGGGGACCTAGCGCCCTCCTACGAGCAGTACTTC; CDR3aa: CASSPSGDLAPSYEQYF
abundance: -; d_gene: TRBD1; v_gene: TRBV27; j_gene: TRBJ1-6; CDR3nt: TGTGCCAGCAGTTTATCCGGGACAGGGGGCTTCTCCTATAATTCACCCCTCCACTTT; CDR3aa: CASSLSGTGGFSYNSPLHF
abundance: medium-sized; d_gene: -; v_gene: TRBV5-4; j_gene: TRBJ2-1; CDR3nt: TGTGCCAGCAGCTTGGGGCTAGCCTCTATCTACAATGAGCAGTTCTTC; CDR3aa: CASSLGLASIYNEQFF
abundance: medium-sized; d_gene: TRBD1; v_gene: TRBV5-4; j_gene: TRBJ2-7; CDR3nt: TGTGCCAGCAGTTTGACAGGGGTTGGAAACGAGCAGTACTTC; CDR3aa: CASSLTGVGNEQYF
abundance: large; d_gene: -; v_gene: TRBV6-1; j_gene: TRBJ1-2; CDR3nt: TGTGCCAGCAGTGAGTTCGGTCGCTACACCTTC; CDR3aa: CASSEFGRYTF